This T cell receptor (beta chain) was identified in a study of glioma-infiltrating T cells after dendritic cell vaccination. For the study at large: Dendritic cell vaccine was injected intradermally three times, biweekly.

The repertoire was sequenced with immunoSEQ multiplex PCR; TCRdb's copy has only in-frame clones and lacks some. The table includes some 46,000 clones, roughly 90% detected once. V shed 10 bases, J shed 4 bases, and the junction held 10 bases outside the gene matches. Per the germline V gene, CDR1 is MNHNS and CDR2 is SASEGT. CDR3 length: 15 residues. The time point was: after dendritic cell vaccination, including at tumor progression/relapse. This chain uses TRBV6-1 with TRBJ2-1; 10 bases agree with TRBD2. The starting material was blood, obtained after dendritic cell vaccination. The sequence came from a human donor with glioblastoma. CDR3: CATTYQLAGYNEQFF. For the CDR3, the DNA is TGTGCCACCACGTACCAACTAGCGGGATACAATGAGCAGTTCTTC.